This T cell receptor beta chain is from a study of cytomegalovirus exposure and HLA in healthy donors (TCRdb year 2017). Regarding the research as a whole: In an earlier analysis of several hundred of the donors, approximately 300 Gb of sequence data and 95 million to 130 million unique TCR beta sequences from 150 million to 200 million T cells were reported. An early release that covered approximately 600 HLA-typed donors contained around 300 gigabases of sequencing data and 70 million to 100 million unique TCR sequences. Among the roughly 370 genotyped donors, more than 70% belonged to the genetic ancestry cluster associated with self-reported Caucasian donors. The study was designed to test whether signatures of past pathogen exposure could be identified by cataloging public T cell receptors. The study used immunosequencing to profile the T cell repertoires of hundreds of subjects and linked those repertoires to cytomegalovirus serostatus. Along with the roughly 610-subject first cohort, a separate validation cohort of some 130 different subjects was used. The study combined high-throughput TCR immunosequencing, statistical association of individual TCRs with disease status, and machine learning to predict cytomegalovirus infection status. A later analysis re-examined previously published TCR beta repertoires from over 500 donors and added high-resolution HLA genotyping to investigate patterns of TCR occurrence. Rather than using new phenotypic data, the later analysis identified candidate immune exposures from TCR beta sequences and from how often those sequences occurred across donors. An earlier analysis of about 620 of the donors applied high-throughput TCR beta sequencing to assess whether each TCR beta V gene segment acted as functional or pseudogenic. Donor age, sex, ethnicity and CMV serostatus were collected together with the repertoire data. In a later genetic analysis, genome-wide SNP genotypes for about 65% of the 666 donors were used, and that subset was treated as a discovery cohort. All discovery cohort repertoires had been generated using a single sequencing platform. HLA typing included class I and class II loci at four-digit resolution. The number of donors typed differed by locus, with roughly 629-640 for A, B, C, DRB1 and DQB1, 522 for DQA1, 600 to 610 for DPA1, and about 450 for DPB1. Because of strong linkage in the cohort, roughly five DR-DQ haplotypes were treated as single units for association and clustering. Among about 370 genotyped donors of the cohort, an average of around 240,000 unique TCR beta nucleotide sequences was sequenced per donor, of which roughly 17% were non-productive. Points the paper makes about the study in general: In a later genetic analysis, a missense DCLRE1C variant was associated with V-gene and J-gene trimming of TCR beta chains, and the association was replicated in an independent cohort. The classifier was reported to diagnose cytomegalovirus status with high specificity and sensitivity in both the original and validation cohorts. The presence/absence analyses assumed that sequencing depth was roughly uniform across donors, and that assumption may not be true. In a later analysis, 15,000 to 20,000 TCR beta sequences were associated with specific HLA alleles at a false discovery rate of 0.05. For the cohort, immune exposure information was limited to CMV serostatus. In this cohort, only TCR beta chains were sequenced, and detectable features were limited by the absence of alpha or paired-chain data. Several of the top co-occurrence clusters appeared to be linked to parvovirus B19, influenza, CMV and Epstein-Barr virus, according to a later analysis. Because counts were too low, roughly 18 rarely observed V segments, including chromosome 9 orphons, were left out of the earlier analysis of some 600 of the donors. A further reported finding was that TCR beta sequences accurately predicted the HLA-A and HLA-B alleles for most subjects in the first cohort. According to a later genetic analysis, donors in an Asian-associated ancestry cluster had fewer N-insertions in productive TCRs than the approximately 670-donor mean. In a later analysis, TCR association rates were found to vary across HLA loci, with the most associated TCRs seen for DRB1 alleles and the fewest for HLA-C alleles. In an earlier analysis of some 500 of the donors, most TCR beta V segments appeared in productive rearrangements about 87% or about 30% of the time, broadly matching IMGT annotations. Most TCR sequences were observed very rarely across donors, whereas some public TCRs were present in many individuals. The 87-base-pair reads could not distinguish some IMGT-functional V segments, including TRBV6-2 and TRBV6-3, so those segments were excluded. A total of 150 or so TCR beta chains were listed by the study as associated with cytomegalovirus. In vitro tests confirmed that a few of the cytomegalovirus-associated TCR beta chains recognize cytomegalovirus antigens. A later analysis found that most CMV-associated TCR beta chains appeared HLA-restricted, with HLA associations seemingly driven largely by CMV exposure. A group of highly shared sequence variants was considered likely to be a technical artifact of the sequencing pipeline. Compared with equally common non-associated chains, HLA-associated TCR beta chains in a later analysis were more clonally expanded and had lower generation probabilities. Correlated functional status among segregating V segments might reflect linkage disequilibrium, but an unknown experimental factor could not be ruled out. HLA typing was unavailable for some donors at each locus, so association tests used only the typed subset. When HLA alleles, especially DR and DQ, strongly co-occurred, TCR associations were difficult to assign to individual alleles. According to the authors, the approach could potentially be generalized to other disease states and immunological phenotypes.

CDR1 SGHVS and CDR2 FQNEAQ are derived from the germline V gene. V is cut back by 2 bases and J by 2 bases, with 7 bases in the junction unmatched. The CDR3, from cysteine to phenylalanine, totals 18 residues. Only CDR3 DNA is held: 54 bases, read in frame from base 1. Library creation used the immunoSEQ multiplex PCR assay. A mixture of 60 forward primers for TCR Vbeta segments and 13 reverse primers for TCR Jbeta segments was used in the multiplex PCR. Amplification of the CDR3 region of rearranged TCR beta genes was performed with a multiplex PCR assay on genomic DNA. On the Illumina HiSeq System, the amplified TCR beta libraries were sequenced as 87-base-pair reads. Regarding the original processing steps: Across the roughly 700 repertoires, a later analysis counted 78 million or so unique TCR beta chains, roughly 11 million of which were shared by at least two donors. To remove PCR and sequencing errors, raw reads were error-corrected and collapsed into unique sequences using a nearest-neighbor algorithm that merged closely related sequences. To assign V, D and J gene segments, CDR3 sequences were aligned to IMGT reference sequences. For a sequence to be retained, a match of at least six nucleotides to both a V gene segment and a J gene segment was required. Rearrangements were called productive when the CDR3 lacked stop codons and stayed in frame with V and J; all others were non-productive. Following IMGT convention, CDR3 was defined as the stretch from the second conserved V-encoded cysteine to the conserved J-encoded phenylalanine. Sequences without an unambiguous match to a single V gene segment were excluded from the earlier analysis of a few hundred of the donors. In an earlier analysis of 450 to 750 of the donors, a V segment was called functional when productive rearrangements were above 56.7%, and segregating when the standard deviation between donors exceeded 5%. A statistical classification framework was developed to diagnose cytomegalovirus status using the catalog of TCR beta chain sequences. In a later analysis, TCR nucleotide sequences were compared against IMGT/GENE-DB human TR gene sequences so that V and J genes could be assigned. The TCRdist pipeline was used in a later analysis to assign CDR3 sequences and most-parsimonious VDJ recombination scenarios. In a later analysis, every TCR beta chain was defined by the combination of its CDR3 amino acid sequence and its V-gene family, and reads without a unique V-gene family were dropped. In a later analysis, 450 to 600 highly shared, low-generation-probability nucleotide sequences were removed to address suspected cross-contamination and a sequencing artifact. For each public chain, a later analysis derived a clonal expansion index from normalized ranks of inferred template counts within each repertoire. Generation probabilities in a later analysis came from a VDJ recombination model fitted to out-of-frame rearrangements, and those results were checked against IGoR. A later analysis scored TCR-TCR, TCR-HLA and TCR-CMV co-occurrence with hypergeometric tests, applying a repertoire-size bias correction to TCR pairs. To estimate false discovery rates, a later analysis permuted the HLA or CMV assignments 20 times. A later analysis grouped co-occurring TCRs with DBSCAN, adding TCRdist sequence similarity when clustering within HLA-allele-positive subsets. Repertoires with fewer than 30,000 or more than 120,000 public chains were left out of co-occurrence clustering, as were about five repertoires with anomalous nucleotide sharing. This is the immuneACCESS table as TCRdb keeps it, with only in-frame sequences that have V and J called. A part of the clones is gone; compared with another copy, unresolved V genes explain less than half, and the rest is unexplained. The V and J calls and clone size are taken from that table; D and trimming were inferred from the DNA. The sample data list about 90,000 clones, and roughly 80% of these were observed just once. In total, the top ten clones hold 4.5% to 5.5% of the sample.

With respect to this clone: Its cognate antigen has yet to be identified. No base-level quality is on record; no much larger clone is a single base apart.

The cohort was made up of about 610 healthy bone marrow donors. At the time of sampling, every cohort member was nominally healthy, though immune exposures that went unrecorded were likely present. The donor was CMV seropositive and was included in the group of 270 or so seropositive cohort members. Every donor gave a peripheral blood sample, and the peripheral blood mononuclear cells from that sample were used for TCR beta sequencing. The Qiagen DNeasy Blood Extraction Kit was used to extract genomic DNA from the blood cell samples. The sample consisted of PBMCs. Rearrangement joined TRBV7-8 to TRBJ1-4; 11 of the junction bases match TRBD1. The source is a woman in her thirties or forties in good health and CMV-seropositive. The bases are TGTGCCAGCAGCTTACGGACAGGGGGCGCTTCTACTAATGAAAAACTGTTTTTT. Translated, this is CASSLRTGGASTNEKLFF.